The 17 T cell receptor beta chains below were found in one sample sequenced in a study of early T cells in non-severe SARS-CoV-2 infection. TCRdb used MiXCR to reprocess the 5' RACE reads, holding one entry per CDR3 protein. Altogether 20,000 to 30,000 distinct CDR3 sequences are present, about 4.5% being singletons, with the ten largest covering 15% to 17%. The sequencing sample was made of whole blood. The receptors here all came from an adult who was a healthcare worker with PCR-confirmed SARS-CoV-2 infection or an uninfected control (not recorded which).

Turning to this clonotype: A much larger clonotype is one base distant, so this may be a read error. The V call is TRBV4-3, the J call TRBJ1-6; D remains ambiguous. V was cut by 6 bases and J by 4 bases, with 7 bases left in between. Germline assignment: CDR1 LGHNA and CDR2 YSLEER. CDR3 length equals 13 residues. The chain's CDR3 is CASRAQYNSPLHF. The CDR3 bases are TGCGCCAGCAGAGCACAGTATAATTCACCCCTCCACTTT.

The table lists this clonotype with many counts. The chain is built from TRBV10-1 and TRBJ1-1; a weak D match, TRBD1 (5 bases). Trimming took 3 bases from V and 1 from J, leaving 6 bases between them. This CDR3 region has 13 residues. Germline CDR1 is WNHNN and CDR2 is SYGVQD (reference sequence). The CDR3 DNA reads TGCGCCAGCAGTGATGGGGGGAACACTGAAGCTTTCTTT. This sequence encodes CASSDGGNTEAFF.

This clonotype appeared a few times. The chain carries TRBV4-2 and TRBJ2-3; D gene ambiguous. Germline assignment: CDR1 LGHNA and CDR2 YNFKEQ. V was cut by 1 base and J by 0 bases, with 14 bases left in between. The CDR3 totals 17 residues. The CDR3 DNA sequence: TGTGCCAGCAGCCAAGCTCCCACTCCCCTGAGCACAGATACGCAGTATTTT. This translates into CASSQAPTPLSTDTQYF.

This clonotype was seen ten or more times. The V gene is TRBV20-1, the J gene TRBJ2-5; D remains unclear. The CDR3 contains 12 residues. The germline CDR1 and CDR2 sequences are DFQATT and SNEGSKA (reference sequence). Here the CDR3 DNA reads TGCAGACCCAGCGACCTACAAGAGACCCAGTACTTC. Its translation: CRPSDLQETQYF.

This chain connects TRBV14 to TRBJ1-6; D not certain. The CDR3 consists of 14 residues. CDR1 and CDR2 (germline): SGHDN, FVKESK. The V and J ends lost 0 bases and 11 bases respectively, with 11 bases between them. The CDR3 DNA reads as TGTGCCAGCAGCCAAGATTACGCCCGTCCACCCCTCCACTTT. Its protein is CASSQDYARPPLHF.

The table lists this clonotype with many counts. The genes are TRBV19 and TRBJ2-2; 11 bases match TRBD2. Germline V CDR1 and CDR2: LNHDA, SQIVND (reference sequence). V shed 3 bases, J shed 4 bases, and the junction held 4 bases outside the gene matches. There are 16 residues in the CDR3. In DNA, the CDR3 is TGTGCCAGTAGTATCGGGACTAGCGGAGCCACCGGGGAGCTGTTTTTT. This translates into CASSIGTSGATGELFF. The full variable domain, with the rest looked up from reference TRBV19 and TRBJ2-2, is DGGITQSPKYLFRKEGQNVTLSCEQNLNHDAMYWYRQDPGQGLRLIYYSQIVNDFQKGDIAEGYSVSREKKESFPLTVTSAQKNPTAFYLCASSIGTSGATGELFFGEGSRLTVL.

This clonotype was picked up many times. The V and J genes are TRBV12-3 or TRBV12-4 and TRBJ2-1, with 13 bases that match TRBD2. With 3 bases clipped from V and 0 bases from J, the junction kept 11 bases outside the gene matches. The CDR3 extends over 20 amino acids. The CDR3 DNA reads TGTGCCAGCAGTTTTAGGGGACTAGCGGGGTTCCTTCGCTCCTACAATGAGCAGTTCTTC. This translates into CASSFRGLAGFLRSYNEQFF.

There are many counts of this clonotype. V is TRBV6-2 or TRBV6-3 and J is TRBJ2-1; D gene uncertain. Germline CDR1 MNHEY, CDR2 SVGEGT. Trimming removed 4 bases at V and 1 base at J, with 14 bases between. The CDR3 totals 16 residues. CDR3 in DNA: TGTGCCAGCAGTTGGCGCGGAATGGGGTCCTACAATGAGCAGTTCTTC. Translated, it gives CASSWRGMGSYNEQFF.

This clonotype has ten or more counts. V gene TRBV13 combines with J gene TRBJ2-7, with D maybe TRBD2 (6 bases). Trimming took 5 bases from V and 0 from J, leaving 35 bases between them. Per the germline V gene, CDR1 is PRHDT and CDR2 is FYEKMQ (reference sequence). This CDR3 is built from 22 residues. As DNA, the CDR3 is TGTGCCAGCAGCCATACTAGCCTGAGACAGAAGCCGATTCCTTACCTCTCCTACGAGCAGTACTTC. The encoded protein is CASSHTSLRQKPIPYLSYEQYF.

This clonotype was observed at least ten times. V is TRBV20-1 and J is TRBJ1-2, with D perhaps matching TRBD1 (6 bases). The V gene lost 2 bases and the J gene lost 2 bases, with 9 bases spanning the gap. Germline V gene sequence: CDR1 DFQATT, CDR2 SNEGSKA (reference sequence). This CDR3 comprises 13 residues. The CDR3 spells CSARQTGNYGYTF. The CDR3 DNA follows: TGCAGTGCTAGACAGACAGGAAACTATGGCTACACCTTC.

By frequency in the sample, this clonotype is medium-sized. As DNA, the CDR3 is TGTGCCAGCAGCCAAGATTTCGAGGGACAGGGTAAAGGCTACACCTTC. This encodes CASSQDFEGQGKGYTF. The chain has TRBV4-2 and TRBJ1-2; 9 bases line up with TRBD1. The CDR3 covers 16 residues. With V trimmed by 0 bases and J by 8 bases, 10 bases remained unmatched. The germline V gene encodes CDR1 LGHNA and CDR2 YNFKEQ.

V gene TRBV7-2 combines with J gene TRBJ2-7; D possibly corresponds to TRBD1 (6 bases). The germline V gene encodes CDR1 SGHTA and CDR2 FQGNSA. V lost 2 bases to trimming and J lost 2 bases, with 16 bases between them. CDR3 length: 16 amino acids. The CDR3 nucleotides are TGTGCCAGCAGCTTAATGGGACATCTTCGTACCTACGAGCAGTACTTC. Residues: CASSLMGHLRTYEQYF.

The chain combines TRBV12-3 or TRBV12-4 with TRBJ2-2; weak D call: TRBD2 (5 bases). Trimming left V 10 bases short and J 7 bases short, with 13 bases between. The CDR3 runs 12 residues. The CDR3 sequence: CATTPRGGELFF. The CDR3 DNA reads as TGTGCCACCACCCCCCGGGGCGGGGAGCTGTTTTTT.

This clonotype was seen many times. The DNA for the CDR3 is TGTGCCAGCAGTTACAGAGGACCGGAGCAGTTCTTC. Translating gives CASSYRGPEQFF. This chain connects TRBV6-2 or TRBV6-3 to TRBJ2-1; D remains ambiguous. CDR1 and CDR2 (germline): MNHEY, SVGEGT. Trimming cost V 2 bases and J 10 bases, with 9 bases left between them. The length of the CDR3 is 12 residues.

In this sample, this clonotype turned up many times. As DNA, the CDR3 is TGCAGTGCTAGAGATCTCCCCAGCGGGAGTGTATTTTGGGTGCCGGGAGGTGAGCAGTACTTC. It is translated as CSARDLPSGSVFWVPGGEQYF. The rearrangement links TRBV20-1 to TRBJ2-7, with 8 bases that match TRBD2. Germline lookup yields CDR1 DFQATT and CDR2 SNEGSKA (reference sequence). This CDR3 has 21 residues. V shed 0 bases, J shed 7 bases, and the junction held 29 bases outside the gene matches.

This chain connects TRBV19 to TRBJ2-4, with 12 bases matching TRBD1. This CDR3 contains 15 residues. J gave up 8 bases and V 7 bases, and 9 bases lay outside the gene matches. CDR1 and CDR2 from the germline V gene are LNHDA and SQIVND (reference sequence). The CDR3 here is CASNPGQGAEDIQYF. The CDR3 DNA sequence: TGTGCCAGTAACCCGGGACAGGGGGCGGAGGACATTCAGTACTTC.

This clonotype was counted ten times or more. V gene TRBV7-8 combines with J gene TRBJ1-2, with 10 positions matching TRBD1. This CDR3 is built from 15 residues. The germline V gene has CDR1 SGHVS and CDR2 FQNEAQ. The trim removed 2 bases at V and 5 bases at J, leaving 5 bases unmatched. The CDR3 loop is CASSLKGQGRYGYTF. Written as DNA, the CDR3 is TGTGCCAGCAGCTTAAAGGGACAGGGGCGATATGGCTACACCTTC.